These 15 T cell receptor beta chains were all obtained from the same sample, sequenced in a study of OX40 agonist ivuxolimab in advanced cancers. Clones were read by immunoSEQ multiplex PCR, and TCRdb kept only the in-frame ones, dropping some. The sample lists around 15,000 clones; about 76% were seen once. Sequenced here: CD4+ or CD8+ T cells sorted from blood, sampled in a trial of the OX40 agonist ivuxolimab. The source of these receptors is an adult with an advanced solid tumor such as melanoma, head and neck, liver or kidney cancer.

The chain uses TRBV4-3 and TRBJ2-5; no reliable D call. CDR3 length: 15 amino acids. The V and J ends lost 2 bases and 4 bases respectively, with 14 bases between them. CDR1 and CDR2 from the germline V gene are LGHNA and YSLEER. CDR3 bases: TGCGCCAGCAGCCAAACAAGTAAAGGGCTAGAGACCCAGTACTTC. It codes for CASSQTSKGLETQYF.

The chain is built from TRBV4-3 and TRBJ1-2; D possibly corresponds to TRBD1 (6 bases). The CDR3 is made up of 16 amino acids. Trimming took off 0 bases at V and 6 bases at J, with 17 bases between the two ends. The germline CDR1 and CDR2 sequences are LGHNA and YSLEER. CDR3 amino acids: CASSQDGPGARNGYTF. The CDR3 bases are TGCGCCAGCAGCCAAGATGGGCCGGGGGCGCGAAATGGCTACACCTTC.

This sequence joins TRBV5-4 and TRBJ2-7; TRBD1 matches at 8 bases. V gave up 1 base and J gave up 3 bases; unmatched junction bases: 3. The CDR3 totals 14 residues. The germline CDR1 and CDR2 sequences are SGHNT and YYREEE (reference sequence). The DNA for the CDR3 is TGTGCCAGCAGCTTGAATACAGGGGGCTACGAGCAGTACTTC. Translating gives CASSLNTGGYEQYF. Supplemented by reference TRBV5-4 and TRBJ2-7, the full variable domain reads ETGVTQSPTHLIKTRGQQVTLRCSSQSGHNTVSWYQQALGQGPQFIFQYYREEENGRGNFPPRFSGLQFPNYSSELNVNALELDDSALYLCASSLNTGGYEQYFGPGTRLTVT.

V is TRBV2 and J is TRBJ2-5; unclear D gene. V was pared by 5 bases and J by 4 bases, with 8 bases between. The CDR3 is 12 amino acids. Germline V CDR1 and CDR2: SNHLY, FYNNEI. The DNA for the CDR3 is TGTGCCAGCAGTACTGTGTCAGAGACCCAGTACTTC. Encoded protein: CASSTVSETQYF.

The J gene is TRBJ2-3, the V gene TRBV9; TRBD1 aligns across 7 bases. The CDR3 extends over 15 amino acids. Germline CDR1 reads SGDLS; CDR2 reads YYNGEE. The ends lost 4 bases at V and 1 base at J; junction bases unmatched: 6. The CDR3 is CASSQSTGRTDTQYF. CDR3 DNA: TGTGCCAGCAGCCAATCGACAGGGCGCACAGATACGCAGTATTTT.

CDR3 DNA sequence: TGTGCCAGCAGTGAAAGGGGTAGGACTGAAGCTTTCTTT. Translation gives CASSERGRTEAFF. The rearrangement uses TRBV2 and TRBJ1-1, with a possible D match to TRBD1 (5 bases). Trimming pared 2 bases from V and 5 bases from J, leaving 9 bases between. The CDR3 totals 13 residues. Germline V gene lookup returns CDR1 SNHLY and CDR2 FYNNEI.

The chain combines TRBV13 with TRBJ2-7; 15 bases line up with TRBD2. The junction had 9 bases not matched to a gene; V was cut back by 5 bases and J by 7 bases. The CDR3 consists of 16 residues. Germline lookup yields CDR1 PRHDT and CDR2 FYEKMQ (reference sequence). The CDR3 nucleotides are TGTGCCAGCAGCCCCGGACTAGCGGGGGGGCATAGTGAGCAGTACTTC. Its protein product is CASSPGLAGGHSEQYF.

The rearrangement joins TRBV9 to TRBJ1-5; D is perhaps TRBD1 (6 bases). Germline V gene sequence: CDR1 SGDLS, CDR2 YYNGEE. There are 14 residues in the CDR3. V gave up 3 bases and J gave up 3 bases, with 10 bases separating them. CDR3 DNA: TGTGCCAGCAGCGGAGGGGGTGCCAATCAGCCCCAGCATTTT. Translation: CASSGGGANQPQHF.

The rearrangement links TRBV2 to TRBJ2-2, with D unresolved. The CDR3 length is 12 residues. The germline V gene encodes CDR1 SNHLY and CDR2 FYNNEI. The V end lost 7 bases, the J end lost 3 bases, and 6 bases lay between the germline ends. The CDR3 reads CASISYTGELFF. The DNA of the CDR3 is TGTGCCAGCATATCATACACCGGGGAGCTGTTTTTT.

The chain uses TRBV19 and TRBJ2-5; D is possibly TRBD2 (6 bases). CDR1 is LNHDA, CDR2 SQIVND, per germline (reference sequence). Trimming removed 4 bases from V and 5 bases from J, with 14 bases in between. The CDR3 runs 14 residues. DNA of the CDR3: TGTGCCAGTAGTAGGTGGGGGGAAGGGGAGACCCAGTACTTC. Residues: CASSRWGEGETQYF.

V gene TRBV9 combines with J gene TRBJ1-5; the D is unclear. The CDR3 loop spans 15 amino acids. CDR1 is SGDLS, CDR2 YYNGEE, per germline. Trimming removed 0 bases at V and 1 base at J, with 8 bases between. The CDR3 coding sequence is TGTGCCAGCAGCGTAGAGGGAGTAAGCAATCAGCCCCAGCATTTT. It specifies CASSVEGVSNQPQHF.

The chain uses TRBV9 and TRBJ1-6, with 10 bases fitting TRBD1. The CDR3 consists of 14 residues. J lost 8 bases, V lost 3 bases, and 2 bases had no gene match. CDR1 and CDR2 from the germline V gene are SGDLS and YYNGEE. The CDR3 sequence: CASSETGGHSPLHF. CDR3 sequence (DNA): TGTGCCAGCAGCGAGACAGGGGGCCATTCACCCCTCCACTTT.

Only one count was recorded for this clone. This specimen includes other DNA sequences encoding the same CDR3. The chain joins TRBV5-1 to TRBJ2-7; D not resolved. This CDR3 is built from 14 residues. The germline V and J ends were trimmed by 1 base and 3 bases, with 11 bases remaining between them. CDR1 is SGHRS, CDR2 YFSETQ, per germline. The CDR3 nucleotides are TGCGCCAGCAGCTTGAAGGCAGGCTTCTACGAGCAGTACTTC. This codes for CASSLKAGFYEQYF.

Only one count was recorded for this clone. The CDR3 nucleotides are TGTGCCAGCAGGTTAGCGGGGGGGTACACAGATACGCAGTATTTT. This encodes CASRLAGGYTDTQYF. The chain combines TRBV6-1 with TRBJ2-3; 11 nucleotides match TRBD2. The germline V gene has CDR1 MNHNS and CDR2 SASEGT. V was clipped by 6 bases and J by 2 bases; unmatched bases: 4. The CDR3 has 15 residues.

The chain employs TRBV10-3 and TRBJ1-2, with a tentative D call TRBD1 (6 bases). There are 15 residues in the CDR3. Trimming took 2 bases from V and 2 from J, leaving 12 bases between them. Germline-derived CDR1 and CDR2 are ENHRY and SYGVKD. The CDR3 sequence: CAISEAADRNYGYTF. CDR3 coding DNA: TGTGCCATCAGTGAGGCTGCCGACAGGAACTATGGCTACACCTTC.